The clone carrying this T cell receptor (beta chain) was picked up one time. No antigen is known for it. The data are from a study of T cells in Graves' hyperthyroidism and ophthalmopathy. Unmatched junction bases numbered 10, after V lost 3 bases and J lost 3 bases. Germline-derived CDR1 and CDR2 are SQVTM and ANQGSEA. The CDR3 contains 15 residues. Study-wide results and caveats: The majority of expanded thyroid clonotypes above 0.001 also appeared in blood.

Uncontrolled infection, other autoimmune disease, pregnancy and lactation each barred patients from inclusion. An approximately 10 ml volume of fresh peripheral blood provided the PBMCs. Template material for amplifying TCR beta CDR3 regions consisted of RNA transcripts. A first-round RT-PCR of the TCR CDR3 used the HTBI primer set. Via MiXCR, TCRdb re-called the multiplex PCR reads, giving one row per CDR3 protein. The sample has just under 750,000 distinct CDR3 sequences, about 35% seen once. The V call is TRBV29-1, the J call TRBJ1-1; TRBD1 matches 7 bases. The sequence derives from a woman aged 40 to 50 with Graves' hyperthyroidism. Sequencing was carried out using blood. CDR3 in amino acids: CSVDDGVDRDTEAFF. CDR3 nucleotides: TGCAGCGTTGACGACGGGGTAGACAGGGACACTGAAGCTTTCTTT.